The source of this TCR beta chain is a study of neurological immune-mediated disorders. 5'RACE employing 10-nucleotide random UMIs yielded the cDNA. In TCRdb, the 5' RACE reads were re-called with MiXCR into one record per CDR3 protein. Of more than 55,000 distinct CDR3 sequences in the sample, less than 25% are singletons; the top ten hold about 4.3%. V was clipped by 5 bases and J by 0 bases, with 12 bases between them. Germline V lookup: CDR1 DFQATT, CDR2 SNEGSKA (reference sequence). This CDR3 comprises 14 residues. The time point was: technical triplicate 2. As regards this clonotype: Its specificity is unknown.

Regarding the study as a whole: Private repertoires in all groups were suggested, as expanded clones shared no CDR3 amino acid sequences across subjects. The level of TCR clonal expansion was highest in patients with HTLV-1-associated myelopathy and lowest in multiple sclerosis, where it fell below the level seen in healthy controls.

The genes are TRBV20-1 and TRBJ2-3; TRBD1 might be the D (7 bases). Sequencing input: PBMCs. This clonotype was obtained from a man aged 55 to 70 with HTLV-1-associated myelopathy (HAM/TSP). The CDR3: CSARQGGSTDTQYF. The CDR3 nucleotides read TGCAGTGCTCGACAGGGAGGCAGCACAGATACGCAGTATTTT.